This is a list of T cell receptor beta chains from one sample in a study of T cell responses to AZD1222 COVID-19 vaccine. Generated by immunoSEQ multiplex PCR, the TCRdb table keeps only in-frame clones and is missing some. The sample yields under 200,000 clones, about 91% seen once. This specimen consisted of peripheral blood, obtained on day 0 of AZD1222 vaccination. The origin of the receptors is an adult in good health. CDR3s include the opening cysteine and the closing phenylalanine or tryptophan. D genes are given only for firm matches. Not all rows give a size; the values are once, few, many and, for expanded clones, a class.

TRBV5-1,.,TRBJ1-4,few,CASSRLGQSNNEKLFF,TGCGCCAGCAGCCGCCTCGGACAGAGTAATAATGAAAAACTGTTTTTT
TRBV5-8,.,TRBJ1-2,.,CASSLDGTVGFGYTF,TGTGCCAGCAGCTTGGATGGGACCGTCGGGTTTGGCTACACCTTC
TRBV27,.,TRBJ2-7,.,CASSSYRRGIYEQYF,TGTGCCAGCAGTTCATATCGGAGGGGTATCTACGAGCAGTACTTC
TRBV5-1,.,TRBJ1-2,.,CASSLGRGRPYGYTF,TGCGCCAGCAGCTTAGGCAGGGGACGTCCTTATGGCTACACCTTC
TRBV5-4,.,TRBJ1-2,.,CASSPGGPNYGYTF,TGTGCCAGCAGCCCGGGGGGTCCCAACTATGGCTACACCTTC
TRBV6-2/TRBV6-3,.,TRBJ1-2,.,CASSYGGNYGYTF,TGTGCCAGCAGTTACGGCGGAAACTATGGCTACACCTTC
TRBV9,.,TRBJ2-3,.,CASSVGGIPPDTQYF,TGTGCCAGCAGCGTAGGAGGGATACCCCCAGATACGCAGTATTTT
TRBV28,.,TRBJ2-7,once,CASSVRDHYYEQYF,TGTGCCAGCAGTGTCCGGGACCACTACTACGAGCAGTACTTC
TRBV28,.,TRBJ1-2,.,CASRNRANYGYTF,TGTGCCAGCAGAAATCGGGCTAACTATGGCTACACCTTC
TRBV2,TRBD1,TRBJ2-7,.,CARSSAGTVSYEQYF,TGTGCCAGGAGTAGTGCCGGGACAGTCTCCTACGAGCAGTACTTC
TRBV19,TRBD1,TRBJ1-6,once,CASKPTGDSPLHF,TGTGCCAGCAAGCCCACAGGGGATTCACCCCTCCACTTT
TRBV7-2,TRBD2,TRBJ2-1,.,CASSLEGLADNEQFF,TGTGCCAGCAGCTTAGAAGGACTAGCGGACAATGAGCAGTTCTTC
TRBV27,.,TRBJ2-1,.,CASSQHNEQFF,TGTGCCAGCAGCCAACACAATGAGCAGTTCTTC
TRBV28,.,TRBJ1-3,.,CASSFGGSGNTIYF,TGTGCCAGCAGTTTCGGGGGCTCTGGAAACACCATATATTTT
TRBV7-9,.,TRBJ2-7,.,CASEWGARSSYEQYF,TGTGCCAGCGAGTGGGGGGCCCGGAGCTCCTACGAGCAGTACTTC
TRBV4-1,.,TRBJ1-6,.,CASSQEFGQRGSPLHF,TGCGCCAGCAGCCAAGAGTTCGGCCAGCGTGGTTCACCCCTCCACTTT